This TCR beta chain was sequenced for a study of blood T cells in healthy people across ages. Study-level results: The authors considered diversity estimates from one million T cells to be underestimates.

The second PCR ran 7 to 11 cycles with a sample-barcoded 5' primer and J-beta primers. Every single cDNA molecule received a tag from a template-switch adaptor with 12 random nucleotides. MiXCR, run by TCRdb on the 5' RACE reads, gives a single entry per CDR3 protein. The table lists 650,000 to 900,000 distinct CDR3 sequences, roughly 60% of them singletons, with 25% to 30% in the top ten. In its sample, this clonotype was seen once. Its matching antigen is unknown. The V and J ends lost 5 bases and 8 bases, in that order; junction bases with no gene match: 5. Germline CDR1 is SGHTA and CDR2 is FQGNSA. The CDR3 has 13 residues.

The rearrangement uses TRBV7-2 and TRBJ2-1; 8 bases line up with TRBD1. The sequence was collected from a man aged 30 to 39 in good health. The sample consisted of blood. CDR3 DNA sequence: TGTGCCAGCAGCCTAGGGACAGGACATGAGCAGTTCTTC. Protein sequence: CASSLGTGHEQFF.